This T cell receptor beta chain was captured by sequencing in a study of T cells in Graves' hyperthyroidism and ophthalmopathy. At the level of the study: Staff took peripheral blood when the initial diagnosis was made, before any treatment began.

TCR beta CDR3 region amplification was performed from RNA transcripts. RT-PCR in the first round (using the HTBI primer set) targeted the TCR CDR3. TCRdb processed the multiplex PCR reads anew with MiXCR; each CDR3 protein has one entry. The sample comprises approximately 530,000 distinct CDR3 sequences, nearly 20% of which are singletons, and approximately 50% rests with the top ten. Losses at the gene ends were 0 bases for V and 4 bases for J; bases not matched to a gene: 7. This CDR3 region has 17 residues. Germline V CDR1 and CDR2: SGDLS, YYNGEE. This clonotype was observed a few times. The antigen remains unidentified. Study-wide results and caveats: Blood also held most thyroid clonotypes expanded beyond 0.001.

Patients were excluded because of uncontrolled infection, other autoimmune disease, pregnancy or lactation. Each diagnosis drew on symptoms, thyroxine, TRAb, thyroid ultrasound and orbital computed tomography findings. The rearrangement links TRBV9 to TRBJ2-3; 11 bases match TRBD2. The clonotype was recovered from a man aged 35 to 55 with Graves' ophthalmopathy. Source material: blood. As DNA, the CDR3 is TGTGCCAGCAGCGTAGGGGGTAGCGGGAGGGCAGCAGATACGCAGTATTTT. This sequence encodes CASSVGGSGRAADTQYF.